The next 17 T cell receptor beta chains were all read from a single sample in a study of blood T cell repertoires in COVID-19. Assay: immunoSEQ multiplex PCR; the TCRdb copy retains only in-frame clones and omits some. The sample records just over 650,000 clones, 85% to 90% being singletons. Sequencing used peripheral blood. The source of these receptors is a woman under 30 with acute or convalescent COVID-19.

V is TRBV7-9 and J is TRBJ2-2; 8 nucleotides align to TRBD2. The CDR3 runs 18 residues. Germline V CDR1 and CDR2: SEHNR, FQNEAQ (reference sequence). J was trimmed by 0 bases and V by 4 bases; bases with no gene match: 10. This CDR3 is CASSSRTSGGPNTGELFF. The CDR3 coding sequence is TGTGCCAGCAGCTCCCGGACCAGCGGGGGCCCGAACACCGGGGAGCTGTTTTTT.

V and J are TRBV21-1 and TRBJ2-1; the table's TRBD1 call for D was not verified on the DNA. TRBV21-1 is a known pseudogene. The CDR3 loop spans 16 amino acids. The CDR3 DNA is TGTGCCAGCAGCAACGGGACAGGGGGCCCCTACAATGAGCAGTTCTTC. It yields the protein CASSNGTGGPYNEQFF.

V usage is TRBV9 and J usage is TRBJ2-5, with 9 bases identical to TRBD2. Trimming took 3 bases from V and 4 from J; bases not matched to a gene: 4. The length of the CDR3 is 14 residues. Per the germline V gene, CDR1 is SGDLS and CDR2 is YYNGEE. The CDR3 DNA reads as TGTGCCAGCAGCGCCCCGACTAGCGGAGAGACCCAGTACTTC. Amino acid sequence: CASSAPTSGETQYF.

The chain is built from TRBV2 and TRBJ1-2; no clear D. V was shortened by 0 bases and J by 8 bases, with 10 bases between the two germline ends. This CDR3 region has 13 residues. CDR1 is SNHLY and CDR2 is FYNNEI in the germline V gene. The CDR3 DNA sequence: TGTGCCAGCAGTGAAGCTTGGAGGGCGGGCTACACCTTC. It is translated as CASSEAWRAGYTF. Drawing the rest from reference TRBV2 and TRBJ1-2, the complete variable domain is EPEVTQTPSHQVTQMGQEVILRCVPISNHLYFYWYRQILGQKVEFLVSFYNNEISEKSEIFDDQFSVERPDGSNFTLKIRSTKLEDSAMYFCASSEAWRAGYTFGSGTRLTVV.

This rearrangement joins TRBV19 to TRBJ1-2; no firm D call. CDR1 and CDR2 from the germline V gene are LNHDA and SQIVND (reference sequence). Trimming cost V 1 base and J 8 bases, with 8 bases left between them. This CDR3 has 12 amino acids. CDR3 in amino acids: CASSIGVGGYTF. The DNA for the CDR3 is TGTGCCAGTAGTATAGGTGTCGGGGGCTACACCTTC.

The chain links TRBV25-1 to TRBJ2-7, with 8 bases identical to TRBD1. The J segment lost 6 bases and the V segment lost 4 bases, leaving 8 bases of the junction unmatched. The CDR3 covers 14 residues. The germline V gene has CDR1 MGHDK and CDR2 SYGVNS. The CDR3 region is CASSGRQGSAEQYF. The CDR3 DNA sequence: TGTGCCAGCAGTGGGCGACAGGGGTCGGCCGAGCAGTACTTC.

CDR3 DNA sequence: TGTGCCAGCAGCGACAGGACGCGGGGCTACACCTTC. Protein: CASSDRTRGYTF. The chain joins TRBV6-5 to TRBJ1-2, with D possibly being TRBD1 (6 bases). Trimming shortened V by 6 bases and J by 8 bases, and 13 bases separated the two germline ends. Germline V gene data show CDR1 as MNHEY and CDR2 as SVGAGI. This CDR3 is built from 12 residues.

Here the CDR3 DNA reads TGTGCCATCAGTGGTCAACAGCACTCCTACAATGAGCAGTTCTTC. Translated, it gives CAISGQQHSYNEQFF. V gene TRBV10-3 combines with J gene TRBJ2-1; D unresolved. The V end was cut by 4 bases, the J end by 0 bases, with 10 bases between. The length of the CDR3 is 15 residues. Germline V gives CDR1 ENHRY, CDR2 SYGVKD.

Here the CDR3 DNA reads TGTGCCAGCAGCCAAGGTTCCGGACTAAATTCACCCCTCCACTTT. It translates to CASSQGSGLNSPLHF. The rearrangement uses TRBV14 and TRBJ1-6; no firm D call. Germline-derived CDR1 and CDR2 are SGHDN and FVKESK. The CDR3 runs 15 residues. Trimming took 1 base from V and 7 from J, leaving 11 bases between them.

V usage is TRBV6-5 and J usage is TRBJ1-1, with unresolved D. The CDR3 is made up of 13 amino acids. Per germline, CDR1 MNHEY and CDR2 SVGAGI. V was cut by 6 bases and J by 2 bases, with 10 bases left in between. This CDR3 reads CASRPLENTEAFF. The DNA for the CDR3 is TGTGCCAGCAGGCCCTTAGAAAACACTGAAGCTTTCTTT.

This clone was seen once. This sequence joins TRBV4-1 and TRBJ2-7, with a possible D match to TRBD1 (5 bases). In germline, CDR1 is MGHRA, CDR2 YSYEKL. CDR3 length: 13 residues. The ends were cut back, 1 base at V and 2 bases at J, with 6 bases in the middle. The CDR3 here is CASSQVTAYEQYF. For the CDR3, the DNA is TGCGCCAGCAGCCAAGTGACAGCCTACGAGCAGTACTTC.

CDR3 region: CASSRDRTYEQYF. DNA for the CDR3: TGCGCCAGCAGCCGCGACAGGACCTACGAGCAGTACTTC. This sequence joins TRBV5-1 and TRBJ2-7, with D perhaps matching TRBD1 (6 bases). The CDR3 runs 13 residues. V lost 4 bases to trimming and J lost 2 bases, with 10 bases between them. Germline assignment: CDR1 SGHRS and CDR2 YFSETQ. The whole variable domain, remainder taken from reference TRBV5-1 and TRBJ2-7, is KAGVTQTPRYLIKTRGQQVTLSCSPISGHRSVSWYQQTPGQGLQFLFEYFSETQRNKGNFPGRFSGRQFSNSRSEMNVSTLELGDSALYLCASSRDRTYEQYFGPGTRLTVT.

This chain joins TRBV9 and TRBJ2-4, with D possibly TRBD1 on 6 matching bases. V was clipped by 7 bases and J by 6 bases, with 14 bases between them. Germline loops: CDR1 SGDLS, CDR2 YYNGEE. The CDR3 runs 13 residues. CDR3: CASGPGQLNIQYF. In nucleotides, the CDR3 is TGTGCCAGCGGACCCGGACAGCTAAACATTCAGTACTTC.

The chain employs TRBV27 and TRBJ2-4; a weak D match, TRBD2 (5 bases). The CDR3 spans 15 residues. Per germline, CDR1 MNHEY and CDR2 SMNVEV (reference sequence). Deletions cut 2 bases from V and 1 base from J, with 9 bases between. The CDR3 DNA sequence: TGTGCCAGCAGTTTAGAGGGTAGGGCCAAAAACATTCAGTACTTC. The encoded protein is CASSLEGRAKNIQYF.

CDR3 residues: CASRTNRGSAKQFF. Written as DNA, the CDR3 is TGTGCCAGCAGAACTAACAGGGGGTCCGCGAAGCAGTTCTTC. The chain employs TRBV27 and TRBJ2-1, with 8 bases fitting TRBD1. Germline values: CDR1 MNHEY, CDR2 SMNVEV (reference sequence). Germline trimming cut 6 bases from V and 11 bases from J; bases unmatched to any gene: 12. The CDR3 loop spans 14 amino acids.

The chain combines TRBV27 with TRBJ2-7; D gene uncertain. CDR1 MNHEY and CDR2 SMNVEV come from the germline V gene (reference sequence). The CDR3 has 17 amino acids. V was pared by 1 base and J by 0 bases, with 16 bases between. The CDR3: CASSLFPETSSSYEQYF. The CDR3 region has the DNA TGTGCCAGCAGTTTATTCCCCGAAACCTCGAGCTCCTACGAGCAGTACTTC.

For the CDR3, the DNA is TGTGCCAGCAGCCGACAGGGGTGGTTGTACAATGAGCAGTTCTTC. Translated, it gives CASSRQGWLYNEQFF. This sequence joins TRBV27 and TRBJ2-1, with TRBD1 matching 8 bases. The CDR3 is 15 residues long. Germline CDR1 MNHEY, CDR2 SMNVEV (reference sequence). Trimming removed 6 bases from V and 4 bases from J; junction bases left unmatched: 8.